The 17 T cell receptor beta chains in this list originate from one sample, sequenced in a study of blood T cell repertoires in COVID-19. TCRdb keeps only in-frame clones here, not all; method: immunoSEQ multiplex PCR. Seen here are 150,000 to 180,000 clones, around 85% observed once, and the top ten hold about 2.4%. Sequenced material: peripheral blood. These receptors were collected from a woman aged 70-85 years with acute or convalescent COVID-19.

The rearrangement uses TRBV12-3 or TRBV12-4 and TRBJ2-3; 7 positions match TRBD1. The V segment lost 5 bases and the J segment 10 bases; nucleotides outside the gene matches: 9. The CDR3 extends over 13 amino acids. This chain's CDR3 is CASSPETGYAQYF. The CDR3 DNA reads as TGTGCCAGCAGTCCAGAGACAGGGTATGCGCAGTATTTT.

J is TRBJ1-1 and V is TRBV7-2, with unresolved D. Trimming took 2 bases from V and 7 from J, leaving 14 bases between them. This CDR3 region has 14 residues. Germline lookup yields CDR1 SGHTA and CDR2 FQGNSA. The CDR3 spells CASSLRQVSHEAFF. For the CDR3, the DNA is TGTGCCAGCAGCTTAAGGCAGGTTTCACATGAAGCTTTCTTT.

The rearrangement links TRBV14 to TRBJ2-5; 7 bases line up with TRBD2. The CDR3 contains 16 residues. Looked up from germline, CDR1 is SGHDN and CDR2 is FVKESK. V lost 1 base, J lost 5 bases, and 10 bases stayed unmatched. The CDR3 reads CASSQVDGGITETQYF. The CDR3, as DNA: TGTGCCAGCAGCCAAGTGGACGGGGGGATCACGGAGACCCAGTACTTC.

V gene TRBV19 combines with J gene TRBJ2-1, with D maybe TRBD1 (8 bases). Germline CDR1 is LNHDA and CDR2 is SQIVND (reference sequence). This CDR3 has 16 amino acids. V lost 8 bases and J 0 bases, leaving 17 bases between the germline ends. The CDR3 protein is CASSITGGVSYNEQFF. Here the CDR3 DNA reads TGTGCCAGTTCCATAACAGGGGGGGTCTCCTACAATGAGCAGTTCTTC.

V is TRBV7-8 and J is TRBJ2-3, with a weak D call TRBD2 (5 bases). The CDR3 extends over 15 amino acids. The germline gives CDR1 SGHVS, CDR2 FQNEAQ. Trimming shortened V by 5 bases and J by 4 bases, and 16 bases separated the two germline ends. Written as DNA, the CDR3 is TGTGCCAGCAGCCCCTTCTCGGGGTCCGCAGATACGCAGTATTTT. The encoded protein is CASSPFSGSADTQYF.

The chain links TRBV2 to TRBJ1-6; D gene unclear. The CDR3 totals 13 residues. The germline V gene encodes CDR1 SNHLY and CDR2 FYNNEI. V was clipped by 10 bases and J by 4 bases, with 11 bases between them. CDR3 DNA: TGTGCCACCGCCCCGGGGTATAATTCACCCCTCCACTTT. Encoded protein: CATAPGYNSPLHF.

V and J are TRBV30 and TRBJ1-4, with D maybe TRBD1 (6 bases). The CDR3 extends over 15 amino acids. The V gene lost 0 bases and the J gene lost 3 bases, with 11 bases spanning the gap. In germline, CDR1 is GTSNPN, CDR2 SVGIG (reference sequence). The CDR3 here is CAWSVTEGANEKLFF. The CDR3 coding sequence is TGTGCCTGGAGTGTAACCGAGGGGGCTAATGAAAAACTGTTTTTT.

The chain couples TRBV29-1 to TRBJ2-5; TRBD1 matches 9 bases. With V trimmed by 7 bases and J by 4 bases, 7 bases remained unmatched. There are 13 residues in the CDR3. Per germline, CDR1 SQVTM and CDR2 ANQGSEA. This chain's CDR3 is CSGETGGLETQYF. CDR3 nucleotides: TGCAGCGGGGAAACAGGGGGCTTAGAGACCCAGTACTTC.

This chain connects TRBV13 to TRBJ1-4, with TRBD1 matching 7 bases. The CDR3 covers 15 residues. Per germline, CDR1 PRHDT and CDR2 FYEKMQ (reference sequence). J gave up 3 bases and V 4 bases, and 5 bases lay outside the gene matches. CDR3 sequence (DNA): TGTGCCAGCAGCTACAAGGGGGCAGCTAATGAAAAACTGTTTTTT. Translation: CASSYKGAANEKLFF. Based on the CDR3 plus reference TRBV13 and TRBJ1-4, the full variable domain is AAGVIQSPRHLIKEKRETATLKCYPIPRHDTVYWYQQGPGQDPQFLISFYEKMQSDKGSIPDRFSAQQFSDYHSELNMSSLELGDSALYFCASSYKGAANEKLFFGSGTQLSVL.

The rearrangement joins TRBV5-1 to TRBJ1-2; 7 nucleotides align to TRBD1. CDR3 length: 16 residues. V shed 2 bases and J 0 bases; nucleotides not matched to a gene: 7. Germline CDR1 reads SGHRS; CDR2 reads YFSETQ. This CDR3 is CASSFLGTVANYGYTF. The CDR3 DNA reads TGCGCCAGCAGCTTTTTGGGGACAGTCGCTAACTATGGCTACACCTTC. The full variable domain, rest sourced from reference TRBV5-1 and TRBJ1-2, is KAGVTQTPRYLIKTRGQQVTLSCSPISGHRSVSWYQQTPGQGLQFLFEYFSETQRNKGNFPGRFSGRQFSNSRSEMNVSTLELGDSALYLCASSFLGTVANYGYTFGSGTRLTVV.

CDR3 in amino acids: CASRGQGRHPEAFF. The DNA of the CDR3 is TGTGCCAGCAGGGGGCAGGGGAGACACCCTGAAGCTTTCTTT. The chain has TRBV2 and TRBJ1-1; tentative D call: TRBD1 (6 bases). Trimming removed 6 bases from V and 6 bases from J, with 17 bases in between. The CDR3 extends over 14 amino acids. Germline CDR1 is SNHLY and CDR2 is FYNNEI.

This clone appeared a single time. The rearrangement links TRBV10-3 to TRBJ1-1; 8 nucleotides align to TRBD1. CDR3 size: 13 residues. The V gene's germline CDR1 is ENHRY and CDR2 SYGVKD. V lost 6 bases, J lost 0 bases, and 0 bases stayed unmatched. The CDR3 bases are TGTGCCATCAGGACAGGGGTGAACACTGAAGCTTTCTTT. Residues: CAIRTGVNTEAFF.

This sequence joins TRBV4-2 and TRBJ1-5, with 8 bases lining up with TRBD1. The ends lost 4 bases at V and 4 bases at J; junction bases unmatched: 12. The CDR3 runs 17 residues. Germline CDR1 LGHNA, CDR2 YNFKEQ. The CDR3: CASSLYQGAIVNQPQHF. CDR3 coding DNA: TGTGCCAGCAGCCTATATCAGGGGGCGATAGTAAATCAGCCCCAGCATTTT.

The gene calls are TRBV5-8 and TRBJ1-2; TRBD1 aligns across 9 bases. The CDR3 covers 17 residues. The junction had 6 bases not matched to a gene; V was cut back by 0 bases and J by 0 bases. The germline gives CDR1 SGHTS, CDR2 YDEGEE. The CDR3 loop is CASSLVIRDRANYGYTF. The CDR3 nucleotides read TGTGCCAGCAGCTTGGTTATCCGGGACAGGGCTAACTATGGCTACACCTTC.

This clone was detected only once. This chain connects TRBV28 to TRBJ1-5, with D tentatively TRBD1 (6 bases). Germline CDR1 and CDR2: MDHEN and SYDVKM. This CDR3 region has 15 residues. Trimming shortened V by 6 bases and J by 0 bases, and 12 bases separated the two germline ends. CDR3 loop: CASSSGDNSNQPQHF. DNA for the CDR3: TGTGCCAGCAGCAGCGGGGACAATAGCAATCAGCCCCAGCATTTT.

This chain links TRBV27 with TRBJ1-2, with 9 bases fitting TRBD1. This CDR3 spans 16 amino acids. From germline, CDR1 is MNHEY and CDR2 SMNVEV (reference sequence). V dropped 5 bases and J dropped 0; count of bases not matched to a gene: 7. CDR3 protein: CASSPQGQGTNYGYTF. In nucleotides, the CDR3 is TGTGCCAGCAGTCCCCAAGGACAGGGGACTAACTATGGCTACACCTTC.

The rearrangement links TRBV11-2 to TRBJ1-3; D is uncertain. Germline V CDR1 and CDR2: SGHAT, FQNNGV. V was cut by 0 bases and J by 0 bases, with 6 bases left in between. The CDR3 has 15 residues. For the CDR3, the DNA is TGTGCCAGCAGCTTAGAGAGAACCTCTGGAAACACCATATATTTT. It encodes CASSLERTSGNTIYF.